This is a list of T cell receptor beta chains from one sample in a study of shared clonotypes between healthy human individuals. TCRdb's copy holds only in-frame clones and misses some; the assay was immunoSEQ multiplex PCR. The repertoire holds millions of clones, about 94% seen once, with 1% to 1.3% in the top ten. Sample: naive CD8+ T cells sorted from blood. Source of these receptors: a young man in good health. Each CDR3 is given with its conserved first and last residue. The D gene is left open where the match is weak. Not every row has a clone size; where given, it reads once, few, many or a size class.

>TRBV9|TRBD2|-|TRBJ2-1
TGTGCCAGCAGCGTAGTAGCGGGACTAGCGGGAACCTACAATGAGCAGTTCTTC
CASSVVAGLAGTYNEQFF
>TRBV30|TRBD1|-|TRBJ2-1
TGTGCCTGGAGCGACCCACAGGGGGCTCGGAATGAGCAGTTCTTC
CAWSDPQGARNEQFF
>TRBV9|TRBD2|once|TRBJ2-3
TGTGCCAGCAGCGCCGGGACTAGCGGAGGCAATACGCAGTATTTT
CASSAGTSGGNTQYF
>TRBV27|-|once|TRBJ1-5
TGTGCCAGCGGGGAATTGTCCAAGAATCAGCCCCAGCATTTT
CASGELSKNQPQHF
>TRBV7-9|-|-|TRBJ2-7
TGTGCCAGCAGCTTAGTTACAGTTCCCTACGAGCAGTACTTC
CASSLVTVPYEQYF
>TRBV28|-|-|TRBJ1-4
TGTGCCAGCAGTTTACCCCCAGATACAGCAACTAATGAAAAACTGTTTTTT
CASSLPPDTATNEKLFF
>TRBV5-1|TRBD1|-|TRBJ2-1
TGCGCCAGCAGCTTGACAGGGGCTAGCTCCTACAATGAGCAGTTCTTC
CASSLTGASSYNEQFF
>TRBV7-9|-|-|TRBJ1-1
TGTGCCAGCAGGCCCCGGGGCGTAGGTCGCACTGAAGCTTTCTTT
CASRPRGVGRTEAFF
>TRBV19|TRBD1|-|TRBJ2-7
TGTGCCAGTAGCAACCGGGACAGATTCTACGAGCAGTACTTC
CASSNRDRFYEQYF
>TRBV6-5|TRBD1|-|TRBJ2-7
TGTGCCAGCAGTCCAAGGACAGGGATTTCCTACGAGCAGTACTTC
CASSPRTGISYEQYF
>TRBV5-6|TRBD1|-|TRBJ1-2
TGTGCCACCGGACAGGGGGCGCTGGGCTACACCTTC
CATGQGALGYTF
>TRBV9|TRBD1|-|TRBJ2-7
TGTGCCAGCAGCCCAGAGGGGACAGGGTACAACGAGCAGTACTTC
CASSPEGTGYNEQYF
>TRBV4-3|-|-|TRBJ2-7
TGCGCCAGCAGCCAAGAGTTTGAGGGTTTGGTCTCCTACGAGCAGTACTTC
CASSQEFEGLVSYEQYF
>TRBV5-4|-|-|TRBJ2-1
TGTGCCAGCAGCTTGGGACTAGATGTACAGTTCTTC
CASSLGLDVQFF